Following are 24 T cell receptor beta chains from one sample sequenced in a study of shared clonotypes between healthy human individuals. TCRdb keeps only in-frame clones here, not all; method: immunoSEQ multiplex PCR. The sample includes about 2.2 million clones, 93% of them seen just once. Terminally differentiated effector memory CD45RA+ cells were excluded from the naive CD8 cells, which were CD45RO-negative and positively selected for CCR7. Specimen: naive CD8+ T cells from PBMCs. The source is a man aged 18-30 years in good health. Some clones in this sample may be carry-over from other donors' samples.

The rearrangement joins TRBV4-3 to TRBJ1-1; D might be TRBD1 (6 bases). Germline-derived CDR1 and CDR2 are LGHNA and YSLEER. The germline V and J ends were trimmed by 4 bases and 7 bases, with 16 bases remaining between them. This CDR3 has 14 residues. The CDR3 DNA follows: TGCGCCAGCAGCCGCAATTCGGGGGCCCGTGAAGCTTTCTTT. This gives the protein CASSRNSGAREAFF.

This CDR3 reads CASSQRLGGEGEQPQHF. The CDR3 nucleotides are TGTGCCAGCAGCCAGCGATTAGGAGGGGAAGGAGAGCAGCCCCAGCATTTT. The V gene is TRBV4-2, the J gene TRBJ1-5, with a tentative D call TRBD1 (5 bases). This CDR3 comprises 17 residues. Per the germline V gene, CDR1 is LGHNA and CDR2 is YNFKEQ. Deletions cut 3 bases from V and 7 bases from J, with 22 bases between.

This chain links TRBV7-3 with TRBJ2-7, with 10 positions matching TRBD2. Losses at the gene ends were 5 bases for V and 6 bases for J; bases not matched to a gene: 10. Per germline, CDR1 SGHTA and CDR2 FQGTGA. CDR3 size: 15 residues. CDR3 nucleotides: TGTGCCAGCAGCGCCTCTAGCGGGAGTTTTTCCGAGCAGTACTTC. Translating it yields CASSASSGSFSEQYF.

The V and J genes are TRBV9 and TRBJ1-1; no definite D call. This CDR3 is 14 amino acids long. Germline V gene sequence: CDR1 SGDLS, CDR2 YYNGEE. V dropped 4 bases and J dropped 1 base, with 11 bases sitting between them. CDR3: CASSPRRGNTEAFF. The CDR3 nucleotides are TGTGCCAGCAGCCCCCGCCGGGGGAACACTGAAGCTTTCTTT.

The chain uses TRBV27 and TRBJ1-4; D is unresolved. Trimming took 6 bases from V and 0 from J, leaving 11 bases between them. This CDR3 is 15 amino acids long. Germline CDR1 MNHEY, CDR2 SMNVEV (reference sequence). The CDR3 is CASSQTAATNEKLFF. DNA for the CDR3: TGTGCCAGCAGCCAAACAGCGGCAACTAATGAAAAACTGTTTTTT.

The J gene is TRBJ2-3, the V gene TRBV9, with D hard to call. Germline-derived CDR1 and CDR2 are SGDLS and YYNGEE. CDR3 length: 13 residues. V shed 7 bases and J shed 4 bases, with 13 bases lying between them. CDR3 nucleotides: TGTGCCAGCGGCGGCGTAAACGCAGATACGCAGTATTTT. Its translation is CASGGVNADTQYF. The full variable domain, its missing parts supplied by reference TRBV9 and TRBJ2-3, is DSGVTQTPKHLITATGQRVTLRCSPRSGDLSVYWYQQSLDQGLQFLIQYYNGEERAKGNILERFSAQQFPDLHSELNLSSLELGDSALYFCASGGVNADTQYFGPGTRLTVL.

Note on this clone: The same CDR3 arises from other DNA sequences in this sample as well. This sequence joins TRBV7-9 and TRBJ2-2; unclear D gene. Germline CDR1 SEHNR, CDR2 FQNEAQ (reference sequence). Trimming removed 1 base from V and 1 base from J, with 4 bases in between. This CDR3 is 14 amino acids long. In DNA, the CDR3 is TGTGCCAGCAGCTTAGGACTGAACACCGGGGAGCTGTTTTTT. Translation gives CASSLGLNTGELFF.

The chain recombines TRBV11-2 with TRBJ2-5; D may be TRBD2 (6 bases). With 2 bases removed from V and 1 base from J, the gap between germline ends came to 17 bases. Germline V lookup: CDR1 SGHAT, CDR2 FQNNGV. The CDR3 has 17 amino acids. The CDR3 DNA follows: TGTGCCAGCAGCTTATTAGGGGTACTAGCCGTCCAAGAGACCCAGTACTTC. It translates to CASSLLGVLAVQETQYF.

V gene TRBV10-3 combines with J gene TRBJ2-6; TRBD2 might be the D (6 bases). CDR1 ENHRY and CDR2 SYGVKD come from the germline V gene. Trimming removed 5 bases at V and 4 bases at J, with 21 bases between. This CDR3 contains 18 residues. CDR3 nucleotide sequence: TGTGCCATCAGTTATCCTGGGGTATGGGGGGACGGGGCCAACGTCCTGACTTTC. This sequence encodes CAISYPGVWGDGANVLTF.

This clone appeared once. The V and J genes are TRBV6-5 and TRBJ1-2, with D possibly being TRBD1 (5 bases). Between the trimmed V and J ends, which lost 2 bases and 0 bases, there was a span of 13 bases. The CDR3 is 16 residues long. The germline V gene has CDR1 MNHEY and CDR2 SVGAGI. This CDR3 is CASSYHTGEANYGYTF. The CDR3 nucleotides are TGTGCCAGCAGTTACCATACAGGAGAAGCTAACTATGGCTACACCTTC.

The chain employs TRBV27 and TRBJ1-2; the D gene is possibly TRBD1 (5 bases). This CDR3 contains 14 residues. Per germline, CDR1 MNHEY and CDR2 SMNVEV (reference sequence). The V end lost 1 base, the J end lost 4 bases, and 10 bases lay between the germline ends. CDR3 sequence: CASSLFFGGYGYTF. In DNA form, the CDR3 reads TGTGCCAGCAGTTTATTCTTCGGGGGCTATGGCTACACCTTC.

This chain connects TRBV28 to TRBJ2-2; D may be TRBD1 (8 bases). Germline CDR1 and CDR2: MDHEN and SYDVKM. V was trimmed by 5 bases and J by 5 bases, leaving 18 bases between them. CDR3 length: 16 residues. CDR3 protein: CASSTGQGAGTGELFF. CDR3 in DNA: TGTGCCAGCAGTACAGGACAGGGAGCGGGGACCGGGGAGCTGTTTTTT.

The sample holds one count of this clone. This sequence joins TRBV9 and TRBJ2-7; weak D call: TRBD2 (5 bases). CDR1 and CDR2 (germline): SGDLS, YYNGEE. The CDR3 extends over 13 amino acids. The ends were cut back, 0 bases at V and 6 bases at J, with 10 bases in the middle. CDR3 amino acids: CASSVAASSEQYF. In DNA, the CDR3 is TGTGCCAGCAGCGTAGCGGCTAGCAGCGAGCAGTACTTC.

This sequence joins TRBV27 and TRBJ2-1; D is undetermined. Germline-derived CDR1 and CDR2 are MNHEY and SMNVEV (reference sequence). The CDR3 loop spans 14 amino acids. V was pared by 4 bases and J by 4 bases, with 11 bases between. In DNA, the CDR3 is TGTGCCAGCAGTTCCCCCCTATCTTACAATGAGCAGTTCTTC. It codes for CASSSPLSYNEQFF.

The chain couples TRBV27 to TRBJ1-1; D gene unclear. Germline assignment: CDR1 MNHEY and CDR2 SMNVEV (reference sequence). Trimming took 4 bases from V and 0 from J, leaving 6 bases between them. This CDR3 spans 13 amino acids. The CDR3 sequence: CASSSIMNTEAFF. The CDR3 coding sequence is TGTGCCAGCAGTTCCATTATGAACACTGAAGCTTTCTTT.

This chain connects TRBV9 to TRBJ2-1, with D perhaps matching TRBD1 or TRBD2 (5 bases each). Germline CDR1 is SGDLS and CDR2 is YYNGEE. Trimming left V 3 bases short and J 6 bases short, with 16 bases between. The length of the CDR3 is 15 residues. The CDR3 here is CASSAQRGRFNEQFF. The CDR3 coding sequence is TGTGCCAGCAGCGCGCAGAGGGGCAGGTTCAATGAGCAGTTCTTC.

The chain joins TRBV29-1 to TRBJ2-1, with D possibly being TRBD2 (5 bases). The germline V and J ends were trimmed by 1 base and 0 bases, with 13 bases remaining between them. The CDR3 length is 16 residues. CDR1 is SQVTM and CDR2 is ANQGSEA in the germline V gene. CDR3: CSVEVGGSSSYNEQFF. In DNA form, the CDR3 reads TGCAGCGTTGAAGTGGGCGGGTCGAGCTCCTACAATGAGCAGTTCTTC.

The CDR3 loop is CASSLPSAEQFF. The DNA of the CDR3 is TGTGCCAGCAGTTTACCTAGCGCTGAGCAGTTCTTC. The chain links TRBV27 to TRBJ2-1, with a possible D match to TRBD2 (6 bases). The CDR3 loop spans 12 amino acids. V was cut by 2 bases and J by 9 bases, with 8 bases left in between. CDR1 and CDR2 (germline): MNHEY, SMNVEV (reference sequence).

The rearrangement links TRBV5-6 to TRBJ1-2, with TRBD1 identical over 7 bases. Germline trimming cut 6 bases from V and 6 bases from J; bases unmatched to any gene: 5. CDR3 size: 12 residues. Germline V gene data show CDR1 as SGHDT and CDR2 as YYEEEE. CDR3 loop: CASIKGQHGYTF. CDR3 bases: TGTGCCAGCATTAAGGGACAGCATGGCTACACCTTC.

V and J are TRBV27 and TRBJ1-5, with a tentative D call TRBD1 (5 bases). V was cut by 5 bases and J by 15 bases, with 23 bases left in between. Germline CDR1 is MNHEY and CDR2 is SMNVEV (reference sequence). The CDR3 is 14 amino acids. The CDR3: CASSLRGAPLPRHF. CDR3 sequence (DNA): TGTGCCAGCAGTCTGAGAGGGGCGCCTCTCCCCAGGCATTTT.

The genes are TRBV6-1 and TRBJ2-1; D remains unclear. Trimming removed 6 bases from V and 1 base from J, with 13 bases in between. Germline V gene data show CDR1 as MNHNS and CDR2 as SASEGT. The CDR3 loop spans 15 amino acids. The CDR3 DNA is TGTGCCAGCAGCCCCCGTTTGGGGTCCTACAATGAGCAGTTCTTC. Translation gives CASSPRLGSYNEQFF.

The chain combines TRBV5-6 with TRBJ2-7; D unclear. Trimming removed 4 bases from V and 6 bases from J, with 14 bases in between. The CDR3 extends over 13 amino acids. Germline V gene data show CDR1 as SGHDT and CDR2 as YYEEEE. The CDR3 loop reads CASSPRAWGEQYF. CDR3 sequence (DNA): TGTGCCAGCAGCCCAAGGGCCTGGGGCGAGCAGTACTTC.

The genes are TRBV10-2 and TRBJ1-1, with 8 bases fitting TRBD1. The junction had 8 bases not matched to a gene; V was cut back by 7 bases and J by 4 bases. In germline, CDR1 is WSHSY, CDR2 SAAADI. The CDR3 loop spans 14 amino acids. CDR3 sequence (DNA): TGCGCCAGCATTCCAGGGGGCCGGATCACTGAAGCTTTCTTT. Translation: CASIPGGRITEAFF.

The chain links TRBV28 to TRBJ1-4, with D maybe TRBD1 (6 bases). This CDR3 has 17 residues. CDR1 MDHEN and CDR2 SYDVKM come from the germline V gene. Trimming removed 1 base at V and 4 bases at J, with 16 bases between. The CDR3 DNA sequence: TGTGCCAGCAGTTTATTTTTTATGGAACAGGGTAATGAAAAACTGTTTTTT. Protein sequence: CASSLFFMEQGNEKLFF.